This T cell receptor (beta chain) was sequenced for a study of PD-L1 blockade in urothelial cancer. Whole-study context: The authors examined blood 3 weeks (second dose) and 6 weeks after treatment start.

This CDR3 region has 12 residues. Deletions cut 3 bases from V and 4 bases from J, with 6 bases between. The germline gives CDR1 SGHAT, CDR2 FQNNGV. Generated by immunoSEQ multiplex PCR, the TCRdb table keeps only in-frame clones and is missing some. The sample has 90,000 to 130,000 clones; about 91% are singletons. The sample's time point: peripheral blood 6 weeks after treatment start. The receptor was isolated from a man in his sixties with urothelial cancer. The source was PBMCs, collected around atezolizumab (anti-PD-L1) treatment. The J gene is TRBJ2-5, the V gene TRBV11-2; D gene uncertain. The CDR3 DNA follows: TGTGCCAGCAGCTTCAGGTCAGAGACCCAGTACTTC. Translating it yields CASSFRSETQYF.